This entry lists 14 T cell receptor beta chains sequenced from one sample in a study of regulatory T cells in long-lasting Graves disease. Sample time point: newly diagnosed GD, antithyroid drugs for less than 3 months. Construction of the TCR library relied on RNA isolated from PBMCs. CDR3 regions were amplified by Arm-PCR using iRepertoire HTBI primers to build TCR beta libraries. TCRdb reprocessed the multiplex PCR reads with MiXCR, giving one entry per CDR3 protein. Of approximately 250,000 distinct CDR3 sequences in the sample, approximately 20% were seen once. Material: peripheral blood mononuclear cells (PBMCs), obtained at new diagnosis, from a patient treated with antithyroid drugs. The receptors were sampled from a female donor with Graves disease.

This clonotype has at least ten counts. The rearrangement joins TRBV2 to TRBJ1-2; tentatively, D is TRBD1 (5 bases). V was cut by 6 bases and J by 2 bases, with 13 bases left in between. Germline V lookup: CDR1 SNHLY, CDR2 FYNNEI. The CDR3 extends over 14 amino acids. CDR3 loop: CASRPLDTNYGYTF. As DNA, the CDR3 is TGTGCCAGCAGACCCTTGGACACCAACTATGGCTACACCTTC.

This clonotype has at least ten counts. This rearrangement joins TRBV20-1 to TRBJ1-1; the D gene is possibly TRBD1 (6 bases). V was trimmed by 2 bases and J by 1 base, leaving 17 bases between them. From germline, CDR1 is DFQATT and CDR2 SNEGSKA (reference sequence). The CDR3 is 16 amino acids. This CDR3 is CSARPRGAAQNTEAFF. The CDR3 DNA is TGCAGTGCTAGACCTCGGGGGGCAGCTCAGAACACTGAAGCTTTCTTT.

This clonotype has only a few counts. The genes are TRBV15 and TRBJ2-5, with 7 positions matching TRBD2. Looked up from germline, CDR1 is LNHNV and CDR2 is YYDKDF (reference sequence). The ends lost 7 bases at V and 2 bases at J; junction bases unmatched: 4. This CDR3 contains 13 residues. CDR3 loop: CATIGEGQETQYF. The CDR3 DNA reads TGTGCCACCATCGGGGAGGGACAAGAGACCCAGTACTTC.

This clonotype was counted ten times or more. The chain employs TRBV6-2 or TRBV6-3 and TRBJ1-3; no reliable D call. Germline V gene data show CDR1 as MNHEY and CDR2 as SVGEGT. V was trimmed by 5 bases and J by 4 bases, leaving 15 bases between them. The CDR3 totals 15 residues. DNA for the CDR3: TGTGCCAGCAGTGAAGATCGGGCCTACGGAAACACCATATATTTT. It translates to CASSEDRAYGNTIYF.

This clonotype occurred many times. The chain uses TRBV14 and TRBJ2-1; perhaps TRBD1 as D (6 bases). The germline V gene encodes CDR1 SGHDN and CDR2 FVKESK. This CDR3 spans 12 amino acids. Trimming left V 2 bases short and J 15 bases short, with 14 bases between. In DNA, the CDR3 is TGTGCCAGCAGCCAACAGGGGCTGGAGTGGTTCTTC. This codes for CASSQQGLEWFF.

This clonotype was seen many times. The chain uses TRBV5-1 and TRBJ1-2, with D possibly being TRBD1 (6 bases). The CDR3 consists of 11 residues. Looked up from germline, CDR1 is SGHRS and CDR2 is YFSETQ. The V end was cut by 2 bases, the J end by 7 bases, with 6 bases between. The CDR3 loop reads CASSFRGGYTF. CDR3 bases: TGCGCCAGCAGCTTCAGGGGTGGCTACACCTTC.

This clonotype was seen repeatedly, ten times or more. The chain links TRBV19 to TRBJ2-2; TRBD2 matches 7 bases. The V gene's germline CDR1 is LNHDA and CDR2 SQIVND (reference sequence). This CDR3 has 19 residues. V lost 2 bases and J lost 6; bases outside the gene matches: 18. CDR3 protein: CASSIRASGSPLVAGELFF. CDR3 coding DNA: TGTGCCAGTAGTATAAGGGCTAGCGGTTCCCCACTTGTGGCCGGGGAGCTGTTTTTT.

This clonotype was seen many times. The chain joins TRBV20-1 to TRBJ1-3; 9 positions match TRBD1. With 4 bases clipped from V and 4 bases from J, the junction kept 8 bases outside the gene matches. CDR3 size: 15 residues. Germline V lookup: CDR1 DFQATT, CDR2 SNEGSKA (reference sequence). CDR3 sequence reads: CSAMTGTGTGNTIYF. In nucleotides, the CDR3 is TGCAGTGCTATGACCGGGACAGGGACCGGAAACACCATATATTTT.

This clonotype has only a few counts. A much larger clone differs by one base, so this may be a read error. This chain links TRBV7-9 with TRBJ2-5; D call uncertain. This CDR3 is built from 11 residues. Germline CDR1 SEHNR, CDR2 FQNEAQ (reference sequence). In DNA form, the CDR3 reads TGTTCTACCGGGCATGGGGAGACCCAGTACTTC. Amino acid sequence: CSTGHGETQYF. Looking up the rest from reference TRBV7-9 and TRBJ2-5 gives the full variable domain: DTGVSQNPRHKITKRGQNVTFRCDPISEHNRLYWYRQTLGQGPEFLTYFQNEAQLEKSRLLSDRFSAERPKGSFSTLEIQRTEQGDSAMYLCSTGHGETQYFGPGTRLLVL.

This clonotype was observed a few times. The chain links TRBV13 to TRBJ2-3; TRBD1 agrees at 7 bases. The CDR3 loop spans 16 amino acids. V trimming: 5 bases; J trimming: 1 base; junction bases outside the gene matches: 9. Germline lookup yields CDR1 PRHDT and CDR2 FYEKMQ (reference sequence). The CDR3 sequence: CASSPGQTSCTDTQYF. The DNA of the CDR3 is TGTGCCAGCAGCCCGGGACAGACCTCTTGCACAGATACGCAGTATTTT.

This clonotype came up many times. This chain joins TRBV27 and TRBJ2-7; TRBD2 matches at 7 bases. J was trimmed by 1 base and V by 2 bases; bases with no gene match: 2. Germline-derived CDR1 and CDR2 are MNHEY and SMNVEV (reference sequence). This CDR3 spans 14 amino acids. CDR3 bases: TGTGCCAGCAGTTTAGGCGGGAGATCCTACGAGCAGTACTTC. Translating it yields CASSLGGRSYEQYF.

This clonotype was seen a few times. This sequence is one base from a far larger clone and is likely a read error. The chain carries TRBV6-2 or TRBV6-3 and TRBJ2-5; 10 positions agree with TRBD2. This CDR3 is built from 14 residues. The V gene's germline CDR1 is MNHEY and CDR2 SVGEGT. The CDR3 loop reads CASSQRGLAETQHF. DNA of the CDR3: TGTGCCAGCAGTCAGAGAGGACTAGCGGAGACCCAGCACTTC.

This clonotype was picked up many times. This sequence joins TRBV28 and TRBJ2-1; 9 bases are a match to TRBD2. V shed 5 bases, J shed 2 bases, and the junction held 16 bases outside the gene matches. Germline V gene data show CDR1 as MDHEN and CDR2 as SYDVKM. The CDR3 extends over 19 amino acids. The CDR3: CASSPQGVKREAPYNEQFF. CDR3 nucleotide sequence: TGTGCCAGCAGTCCCCAGGGGGTGAAGCGGGAGGCCCCCTACAATGAGCAGTTCTTC.

DNA of the CDR3: TGTGCCAGCAGCAACCGAGAAAGTTGGACAGCGGGCTCACCCCTCCACTTT. Amino acid sequence: CASSNRESWTAGSPLHF. The chain links TRBV6-1 to TRBJ1-6, with D possibly being TRBD1 (6 bases). This CDR3 comprises 17 residues. Germline V CDR1 and CDR2: MNHNS, SASEGT. V was cut by 6 bases and J by 10 bases, with 25 bases left in between.